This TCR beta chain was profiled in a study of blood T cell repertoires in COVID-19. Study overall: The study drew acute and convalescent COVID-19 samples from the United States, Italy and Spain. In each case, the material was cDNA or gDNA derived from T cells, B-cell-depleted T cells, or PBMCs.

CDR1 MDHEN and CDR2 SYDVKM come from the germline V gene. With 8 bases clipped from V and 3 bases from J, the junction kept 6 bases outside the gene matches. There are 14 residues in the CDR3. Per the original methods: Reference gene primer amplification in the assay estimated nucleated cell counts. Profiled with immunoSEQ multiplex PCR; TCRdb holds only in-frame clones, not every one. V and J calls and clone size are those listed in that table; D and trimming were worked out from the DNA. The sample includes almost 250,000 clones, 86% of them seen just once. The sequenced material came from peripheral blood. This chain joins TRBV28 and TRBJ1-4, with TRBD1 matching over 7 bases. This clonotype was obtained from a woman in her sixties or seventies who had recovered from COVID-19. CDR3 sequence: CASLGGAANEKLFF. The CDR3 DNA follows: TGTGCCAGCTTAGGGGGCGCAGCTAATGAAAAACTGTTTTTT. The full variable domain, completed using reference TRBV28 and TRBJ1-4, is DVKVTQSSRYLVKRTGEKVFLECVQDMDHENMFWYRQDPGLGLRLIYFSYDVKMKEKGDIPEGYSVSREKKERFSLILESASTNQTSMYLCASLGGAANEKLFFGSGTQLSVL.